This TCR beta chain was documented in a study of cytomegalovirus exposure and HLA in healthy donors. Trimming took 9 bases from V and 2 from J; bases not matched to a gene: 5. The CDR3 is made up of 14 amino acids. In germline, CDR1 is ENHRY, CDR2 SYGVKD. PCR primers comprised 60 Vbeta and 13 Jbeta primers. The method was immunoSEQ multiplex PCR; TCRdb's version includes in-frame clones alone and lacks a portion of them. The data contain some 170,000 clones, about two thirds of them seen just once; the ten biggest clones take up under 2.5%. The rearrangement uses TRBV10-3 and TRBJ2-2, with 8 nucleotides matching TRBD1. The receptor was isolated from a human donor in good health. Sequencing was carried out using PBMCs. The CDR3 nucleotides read TGTGCCATAGGGACAGGACCAAACACCGGGGAGCTGTTTTTT. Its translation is CAIGTGPNTGELFF.